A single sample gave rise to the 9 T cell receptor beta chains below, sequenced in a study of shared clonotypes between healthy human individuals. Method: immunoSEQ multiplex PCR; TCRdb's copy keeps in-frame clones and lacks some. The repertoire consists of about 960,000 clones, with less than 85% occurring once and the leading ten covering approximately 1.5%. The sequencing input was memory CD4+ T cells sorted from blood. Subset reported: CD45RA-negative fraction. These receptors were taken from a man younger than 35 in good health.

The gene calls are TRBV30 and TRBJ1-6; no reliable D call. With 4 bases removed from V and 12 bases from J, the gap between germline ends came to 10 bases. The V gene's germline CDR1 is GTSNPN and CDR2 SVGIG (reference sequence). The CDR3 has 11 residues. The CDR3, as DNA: TGTGCCTGGAAACAGTCTCTACCCCTCCACTTT. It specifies CAWKQSLPLHF.

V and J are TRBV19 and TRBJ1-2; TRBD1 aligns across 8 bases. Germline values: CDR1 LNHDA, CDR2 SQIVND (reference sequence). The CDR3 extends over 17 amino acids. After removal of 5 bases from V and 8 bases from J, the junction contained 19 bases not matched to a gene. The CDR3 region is CASSSTSGTGSSGGYTF. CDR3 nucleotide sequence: TGTGCCAGTAGTTCTACATCCGGGACAGGCTCCTCGGGGGGCTACACCTTC.

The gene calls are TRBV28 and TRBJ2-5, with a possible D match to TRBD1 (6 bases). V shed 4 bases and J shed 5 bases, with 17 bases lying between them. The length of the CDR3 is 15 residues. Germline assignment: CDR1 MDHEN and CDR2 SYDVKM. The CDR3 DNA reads TGTGCCAGCAGTTCTAGGGGGTGGCGGGCGGAGACCCAGTACTTC. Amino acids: CASSSRGWRAETQYF. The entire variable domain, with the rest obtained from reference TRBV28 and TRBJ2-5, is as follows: DVKVTQSSRYLVKRTGEKVFLECVQDMDHENMFWYRQDPGLGLRLIYFSYDVKMKEKGDIPEGYSVSREKKERFSLILESASTNQTSMYLCASSSRGWRAETQYFGPGTRLLVL.

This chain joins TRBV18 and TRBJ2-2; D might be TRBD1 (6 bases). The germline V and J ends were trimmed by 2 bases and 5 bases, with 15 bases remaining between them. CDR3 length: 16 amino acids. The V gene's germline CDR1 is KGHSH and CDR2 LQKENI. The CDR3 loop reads CASSPSLGRGTGELFF. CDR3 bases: TGTGCCAGCTCACCAAGTCTCGGAAGGGGGACCGGGGAGCTGTTTTTT.

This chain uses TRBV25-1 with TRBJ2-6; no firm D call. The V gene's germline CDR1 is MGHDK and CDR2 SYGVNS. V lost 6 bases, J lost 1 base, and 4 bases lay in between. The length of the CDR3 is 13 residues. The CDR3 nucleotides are TGTGCCAGCAGCTTATCTGGGGCCAACGTCCTGACTTTC. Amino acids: CASSLSGANVLTF.

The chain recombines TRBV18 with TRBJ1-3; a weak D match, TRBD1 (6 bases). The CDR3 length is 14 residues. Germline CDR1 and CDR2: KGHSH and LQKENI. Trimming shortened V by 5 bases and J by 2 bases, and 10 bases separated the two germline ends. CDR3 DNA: TGTGCCAGCTCAATTTCAGGGGCTGGAAACACCATATATTTT. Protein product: CASSISGAGNTIYF.

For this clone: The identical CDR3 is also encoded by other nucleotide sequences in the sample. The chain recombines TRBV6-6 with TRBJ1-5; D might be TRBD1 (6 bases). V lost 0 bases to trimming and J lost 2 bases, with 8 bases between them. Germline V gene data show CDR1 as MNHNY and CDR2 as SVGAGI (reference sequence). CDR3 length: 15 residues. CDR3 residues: CASSYSQGGNQPQHF. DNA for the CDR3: TGTGCCAGCAGTTACTCACAGGGCGGCAATCAGCCCCAGCATTTT.

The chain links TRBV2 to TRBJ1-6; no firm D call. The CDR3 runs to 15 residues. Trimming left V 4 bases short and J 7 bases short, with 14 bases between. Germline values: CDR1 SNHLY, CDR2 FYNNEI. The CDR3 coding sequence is TGTGCCAGCAGTGCTGCAGCGCATAACAATTCACCCCTCCACTTT. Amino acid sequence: CASSAAAHNNSPLHF.

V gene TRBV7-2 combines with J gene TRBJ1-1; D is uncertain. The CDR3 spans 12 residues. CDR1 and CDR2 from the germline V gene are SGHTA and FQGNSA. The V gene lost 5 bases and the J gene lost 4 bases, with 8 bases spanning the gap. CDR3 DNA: TGTGCCAGCAGCCCGTTGGGCACTGAAGCTTTCTTT. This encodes CASSPLGTEAFF. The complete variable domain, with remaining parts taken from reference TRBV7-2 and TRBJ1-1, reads GAGVSQSPSNKVTEKGKDVELRCDPISGHTALYWYRQSLGQGLEFLIYFQGNSAPDKSGLPSDRFSAERTGGSVSTLTIQRTQQEDSAVYLCASSPLGTEAFFGQGTRLTVV.